This T cell receptor beta chain comes out of a study of human T cells and chemical hapten exposure. The wider study: The patients, most of them female, presented with alopecia areata, totalis or universalis.

Stated time point: patch test 1, 2 weeks after DPC sensitization. Treatment reported: therapeutic diphenylcyclopropenone sensitization with weekly scalp DPC. Sequencing started from total RNA isolated from unfractionated whole blood. In its sample, this clonotype was seen a few times. Its antigen is still unknown. Trimming stripped 0 bases from V and 10 bases from J, with 7 bases between. CDR1 and CDR2 (germline): MGHRA, YSYEKL. There are 12 residues in the CDR3. General study findings and limits: A positive correlation with patch test score was found for PT1 expanded TCR counts. Significantly more large CDR3 similarity clusters arose among expanded TCRs than among controls.

Via MiXCR, TCRdb re-called the RACE reads, giving one row per CDR3 protein. Of tens of thousands of distinct CDR3 sequences detected, about 31% appear once; the ten largest clones hold more than 7%. The genes are TRBV4-1 and TRBJ2-4; D not resolved. The sequences come from whole blood, collected in connection with sensitization to the hapten diphenylcyclopropenone (DPC). This clonotype originated in a middle-aged man with alopecia areata. Some clones in this sample may be carry-over from other donors' samples. The CDR3 sequence: CASSQDPEIQYF. CDR3 sequence (DNA): TGCGCCAGCAGCCAAGATCCGGAAATTCAGTACTTC.